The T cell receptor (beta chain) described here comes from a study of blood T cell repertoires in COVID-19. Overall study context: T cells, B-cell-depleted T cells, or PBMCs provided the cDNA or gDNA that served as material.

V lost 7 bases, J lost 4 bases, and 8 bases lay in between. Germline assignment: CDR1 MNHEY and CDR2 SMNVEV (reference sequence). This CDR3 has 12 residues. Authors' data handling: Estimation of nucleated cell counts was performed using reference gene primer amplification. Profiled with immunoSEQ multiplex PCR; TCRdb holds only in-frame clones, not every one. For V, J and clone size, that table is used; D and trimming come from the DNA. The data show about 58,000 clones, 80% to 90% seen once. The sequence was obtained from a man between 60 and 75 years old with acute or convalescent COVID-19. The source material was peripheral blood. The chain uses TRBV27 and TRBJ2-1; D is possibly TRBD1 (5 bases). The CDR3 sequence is CASNGAYNEQFF. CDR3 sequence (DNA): TGTGCCAGCAATGGGGCGTACAATGAGCAGTTCTTC.